These T cell receptor beta chains were read from a single sample in a study of cytomegalovirus exposure and HLA in healthy donors. Data came from immunoSEQ multiplex PCR; TCRdb stores just in-frame clones and leaves some out. Of about 65,000 clones listed, just under 95% were seen once; the top ten hold nearly 4.5%. The sequenced sample consisted of PBMCs. These TCRs come from a man aged 18 to 30 in good health and CMV-seropositive. The conserved cysteine and the conserved F or W are not part of the CDR3 here. Some rows have no size entry. The others give once, few or many, or a class for an expanded clone.

NA	TRBJ2-2	TRBV10-3	AIATGASTGELF
NA	TRBJ1-5	TRBV7-2	ASSFGRDVGQPQH
NA	TRBJ1-5	TRBV19	ACNSYSNQPQH
once	TRBJ2-3	TRBV10-1	ASSEDGETDTQY
few	TRBJ2-3	TRBV4-2	ASSQGAGGVDTQY
NA	TRBJ1-5	TRBV18	ASSHDRGGQPQH
NA	TRBJ2-7	TRBV19	ATRGGGSYEQY
NA	TRBJ1-4	TRBV4-1	ASSQKTTTNEKLF
NA	TRBJ1-3	TRBV2	ASSQVFGTKTGNTIY
NA	TRBJ2-7	TRBV9	ASSPSPGTAYEQY
NA	TRBJ1-3	TRBV5-1	ASSSGGTGNTIY
NA	TRBJ2-1	TRBV11-3	ASSAMSSGGANEQF
NA	TRBJ2-3	TRBV6-4	ASSDTDSGADTQY
NA	TRBJ2-3	TRBV18	ASSLRATDTQY
NA	TRBJ1-5	TRBV28	ASSSGQGQQPQH
NA	TRBJ2-1	TRBV7-9	ASSLAGGYNEQF
NA	TRBJ2-7	TRBV19	ASSTPGTGGSYEQY
NA	TRBJ2-3	TRBV27	ASSLYPGTGGAVDTQY
NA	TRBJ1-1	TRBV5-4	ASSLGQGATEAF
once	TRBJ2-7	TRBV6-5	ASSSQGIWGYEQY
NA	TRBJ2-7	TRBV18	ASSDMFGRGSYEQY
NA	TRBJ1-2	TRBV7-2	ASSSFGGDYGYT
NA	TRBJ2-5	TRBV5-4	ATWTSGFQETQY
NA	TRBJ1-4	TRBV4-2	ASSQTVASEKLF
NA	TRBJ1-5	TRBV6-6	ASSYLQRDNQPQH
NA	TRBJ1-4	TRBV7-2	ASSTRTEEKLF
NA	TRBJ1-5	TRBV28	ASSRIGRGNQPQH
NA	TRBJ2-3	TRBV30	AWTSGGGIDTQY
once	TRBJ2-1	TRBV7-9	ASSPDREIPYNEQF
NA	TRBJ2-2	TRBV10-1	ASSESTSGRENTGELF
NA	TRBJ2-2	TRBV2	ASRQGATGELF
NA	TRBJ2-1	TRBV12-5	ASVREPDNEQF
NA	TRBJ1-5	TRBV28	ASSLGQGNQPQH
NA	TRBJ1-1	TRBV6-5	ASSQHHLRGTEAF
NA	TRBJ2-7	TRBV6-1	ASSSRLYDSYEQY
NA	TRBJ2-7	TRBV23-1	ASSQPQVHSYEQY